This T cell receptor beta chain came from a study of blood T cell repertoires in COVID-19. Clones were read by immunoSEQ multiplex PCR, and TCRdb kept only the in-frame ones, dropping some. The sample lists about 190,000 clones; more than 70% were seen once. Between the trimmed V and J ends, which lost 4 bases and 2 bases, there was a span of 8 bases. The CDR3 spans 14 residues. The germline V gene has CDR1 MGHDK and CDR2 SYGVNS. The rearrangement links TRBV25-1 to TRBJ2-2, with D possibly TRBD1 on 6 matching bases. The sequencing input was peripheral blood. This clonotype was obtained from a woman between 40 and 50 years old who had recovered from COVID-19. The CDR3 nucleotides read TGTGCCAGCAGTGGGGGGCTTAACACCGGGGAGCTGTTTTTT. Protein product: CASSGGLNTGELFF.